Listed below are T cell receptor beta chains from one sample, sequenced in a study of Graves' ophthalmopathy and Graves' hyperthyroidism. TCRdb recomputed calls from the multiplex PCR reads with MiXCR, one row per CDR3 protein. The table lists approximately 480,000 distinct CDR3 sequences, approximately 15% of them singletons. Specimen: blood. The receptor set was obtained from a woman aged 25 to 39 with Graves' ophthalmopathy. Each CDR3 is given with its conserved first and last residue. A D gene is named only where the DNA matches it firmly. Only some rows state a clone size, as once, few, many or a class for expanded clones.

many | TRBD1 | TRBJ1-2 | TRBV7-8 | TGTGCCAGCAGCTTAAGGACAGGGGGTGCCTACTATGGCTACACCTTC | CASSLRTGGAYYGYTF
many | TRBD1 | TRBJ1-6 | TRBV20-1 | TGCAGTGCTAGAGAGGGGACAGGGGGATCACCCCTCCACTTT | CSAREGTGGSPLHF
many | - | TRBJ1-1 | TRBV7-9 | TGTGCCAGCACGAAATGGGGAGGCACTGAAGCTTTCTTT | CASTKWGGTEAFF
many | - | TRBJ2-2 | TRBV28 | TGTGCCAGCTCGGTACTTAACGCCGGGGAGCTGTTTTTT | CASSVLNAGELFF
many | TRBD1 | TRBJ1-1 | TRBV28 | TGTGCCAGCAGTGACTGGACAGGGTGGGGTGAAACTGAAGCTTTCTTT | CASSDWTGWGETEAFF
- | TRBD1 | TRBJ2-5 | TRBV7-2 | TGTGCCAGCAGCGGCGACAGGGACGGGAAGATCCAGTACTTC | CASSGDRDGKIQYF
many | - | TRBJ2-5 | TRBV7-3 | TGTGCCAGCAGCACCGCCACGGGGGGCTCGGAGACCCAGTACTTC | CASSTATGGSETQYF
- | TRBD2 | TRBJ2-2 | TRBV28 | TGTGCCAGCAGTTTATGGGGAGCGGGAGGATCCGGGGATCTGTTTTTT | CASSLWGAGGSGDLFF
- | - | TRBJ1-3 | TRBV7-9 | TGTGCCAGCAGCTTTAATCAGGACACTGGCAACACCATATATTTT | CASSFNQDTGNTIYF
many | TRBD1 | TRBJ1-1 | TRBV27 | TGTGCCAGCAGTGGGGACAGCGGCACTGAAGCTTTCTTT | CASSGDSGTEAFF
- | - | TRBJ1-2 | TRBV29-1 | TGCAGCGTTGGTAACATCGGTAACTATGGCTACACCTTC | CSVGNIGNYGYTF
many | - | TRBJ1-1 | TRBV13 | TGTGCCAGCAGCTTAGGAGGGATAATAAACACTGAAGCTTTCTTT | CASSLGGIINTEAFF
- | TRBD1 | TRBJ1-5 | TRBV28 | TGTGCCAGTAGGGGGCTGCGTAGCAATCAGCCCCAGCATTTT | CASRGLRSNQPQHF
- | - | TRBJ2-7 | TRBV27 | TGTGCCAGCAGCCGTACAGGGAATTTCTACGAGCAGTACTTC | CASSRTGNFYEQYF
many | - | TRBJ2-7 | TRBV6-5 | TGTGCCAGCAGTTACGGGCCCCCTGGCGAGCAGTACTTC | CASSYGPPGEQYF
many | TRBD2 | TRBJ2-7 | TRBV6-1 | TGTGCCAGCACTCCGGCTTCCCGGGAGGCGTACGAGCAGTACTTC | CASTPASREAYEQYF
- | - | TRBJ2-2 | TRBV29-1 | TGCAGCGTTGAGACATCCGCGAACACCGGGGAGCTGTTTTTT | CSVETSANTGELFF
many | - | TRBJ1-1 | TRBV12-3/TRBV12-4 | TGTGCCAGCAGTTTAATGCAGGAATACACTGAAGCTTTCTTT | CASSLMQEYTEAFF
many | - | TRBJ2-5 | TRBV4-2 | TGTGCCAGCAGCCAAGGAGACTACCTACTGCAACAAGAGACCCAGTACTTC | CASSQGDYLLQQETQYF
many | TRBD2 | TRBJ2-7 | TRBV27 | TGTGCCAGCAGTCCAACTAGCGGAGGCTCCTACGAGCAGTACTTC | CASSPTSGGSYEQYF
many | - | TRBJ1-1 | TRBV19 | TGTGCCAGTAGTGGAGCACCAAAGAACACTGAAGCTTTCTTT | CASSGAPKNTEAFF
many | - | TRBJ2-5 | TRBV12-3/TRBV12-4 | TGTGCCAGCAGTACCCTTAGGTCAGGCGGGGAGACCCAGTACTTC | CASSTLRSGGETQYF
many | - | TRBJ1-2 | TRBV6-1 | TGTGCCAGCAGTGACACAGCGGACTATGGCTACACCTTC | CASSDTADYGYTF
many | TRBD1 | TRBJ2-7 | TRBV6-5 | TGTGCCAGCAGTTACTTGGGACAGGATTTCTACGAGCAGTACTTC | CASSYLGQDFYEQYF
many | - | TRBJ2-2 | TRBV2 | TGTGCCACCAAGTGGGGGGACCAAGCCGGGGAGCTGTTTTTT | CATKWGDQAGELFF
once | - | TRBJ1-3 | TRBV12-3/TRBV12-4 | TGTGCCAGCAGTTTAATGGACTCCCCTGGAAACACCATATATTTT | CASSLMDSPGNTIYF
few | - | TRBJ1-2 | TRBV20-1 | TGCAGTGCTAGATGGGGTAATAGCTATGGCTACACCTTC | CSARWGNSYGYTF
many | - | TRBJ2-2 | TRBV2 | TGTGCCAGCGGGAGTACTACCCACGGCGGGGAGCTGTTTTTT | CASGSTTHGGELFF
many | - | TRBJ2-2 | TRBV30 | TGTGCCTGGAGTGCAGGGGACACCGGGGAGCTGTTTTTT | CAWSAGDTGELFF
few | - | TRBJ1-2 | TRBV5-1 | TGCGCCAGCACACCCGACCCCCCCGGCGGCTACACCTTC | CASTPDPPGGYTF
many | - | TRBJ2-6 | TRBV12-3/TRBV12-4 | TGTGCCAGCAGTTTGGGACCGCCCGTGAGAACCAACGTCCTGACTTTC | CASSLGPPVRTNVLTF
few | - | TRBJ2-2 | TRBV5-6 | TGTGCCAGCAGCTTGATTGGGAGTGTCGGGGAGCTGTTTTTT | CASSLIGSVGELFF
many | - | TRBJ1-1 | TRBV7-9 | TGTGCCAGCAGCTTAGAGGTCACAGGGCGGCGCAAGGCTTTCTTT | CASSLEVTGRRKAFF
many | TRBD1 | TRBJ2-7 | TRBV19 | TGTGCCAGTAGGGGACCCGGGACAGCCTACGAGCAGTACTTC | CASRGPGTAYEQYF
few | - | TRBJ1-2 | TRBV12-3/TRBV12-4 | TGTGCCAGCAGTCCGCCCCCCCTCCGGGGAGGATACTATGGCTACACCTTC | CASSPPPLRGGYYGYTF
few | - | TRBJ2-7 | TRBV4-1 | TGCGCCAGCAGCCAAATTGGCCGGGGACGGGGCGAGCAGTACTTC | CASSQIGRGRGEQYF
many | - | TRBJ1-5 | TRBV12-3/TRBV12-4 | TGTGCCAGCAGTGGCCGGACGCCGGGGGGCAATCAGCCCCAGCATTTT | CASSGRTPGGNQPQHF
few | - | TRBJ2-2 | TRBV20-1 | TGCAGTGCCCCTTCAGAAGGGTCGGGCGGGGAGCTGTTTTTT | CSAPSEGSGGELFF
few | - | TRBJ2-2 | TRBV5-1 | TGCGCCAGCAGCTTGGGGGTTGGACATTTTACTTCTAACGGGGAGCTGTTTTTT | CASSLGVGHFTSNGELFF
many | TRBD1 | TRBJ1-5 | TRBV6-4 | TGTGCCAGCAGTCACTCACAGGGGCCTAATAGCAATCAGCCCCAGCATTTT | CASSHSQGPNSNQPQHF
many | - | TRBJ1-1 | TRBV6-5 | TGTGCCAGCAGTTCGGGACACGGTCGTGATGAAGCTTTCTTT | CASSSGHGRDEAFF
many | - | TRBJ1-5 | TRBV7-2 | TGTGCCAGCAGCTCGGGACATCAGAAGCCCCAGCATTTT | CASSSGHQKPQHF
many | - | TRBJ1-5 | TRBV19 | TGTGCCAGTAGGGAGATTAGCAATCAGCCCCAGCATTTT | CASREISNQPQHF
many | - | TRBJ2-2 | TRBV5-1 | TGCGCCAGCAGCCCTCTCTCGGTGACCGGGGAGCTGTTTTTT | CASSPLSVTGELFF
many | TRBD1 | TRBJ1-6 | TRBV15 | TGTGCCACCAGCAGACAACGGGACAGGGGTTGGTATAATTCACCCCTCCACTTT | CATSRQRDRGWYNSPLHF
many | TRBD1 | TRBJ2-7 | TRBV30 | TGTGCCTGGAGCACCGGGACAGGGGCCGACGAGCAGTACTTC | CAWSTGTGADEQYF
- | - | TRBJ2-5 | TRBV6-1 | TGTGCCAGCAGTCCTGCCCCGGGGTATAAAGAGACCCAGTACTTC | CASSPAPGYKETQYF
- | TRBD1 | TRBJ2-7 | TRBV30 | TGTGCCTGGAGGACGGAAGCGGGACAGGGATCCTACGAGCAGTACTTC | CAWRTEAGQGSYEQYF
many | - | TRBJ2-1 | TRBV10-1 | TGCGCCAGCAGTGAGTCGACTAGAAGTGAGCAGTTCTTC | CASSESTRSEQFF
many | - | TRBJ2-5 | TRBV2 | TGTGCCAGCAGTGATTTAGCGGTGGAGACCCAGTACTTC | CASSDLAVETQYF
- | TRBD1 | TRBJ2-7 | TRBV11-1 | TGTGCCAGCAGCCCCCGGACAGGGGGCAGGAACGAGCAGTACTTC | CASSPRTGGRNEQYF
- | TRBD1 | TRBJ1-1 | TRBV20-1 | TGCAGTGCGAAGACAGACAGGGGGCGGACTGAAGCTTTCTTT | CSAKTDRGRTEAFF
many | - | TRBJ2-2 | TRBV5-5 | TGTGCCAGCAACCTTAATGCTGTCGCGAACACCGGGGAGCTGTTTTTT | CASNLNAVANTGELFF
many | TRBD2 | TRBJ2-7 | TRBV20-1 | TGCAGTGTTAGGACTAGCGGTAGCGAGCAGTACTTC | CSVRTSGSEQYF
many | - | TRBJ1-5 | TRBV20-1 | TGCAGTGCTAGCACGGGGAATCAGCCCCAGCATTTT | CSASTGNQPQHF
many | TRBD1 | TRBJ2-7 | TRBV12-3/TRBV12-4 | TGTGCCAGCAGTCTCGGGACAGGGGGGCAGTACTTC | CASSLGTGGQYF
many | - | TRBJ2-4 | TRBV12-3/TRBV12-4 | TGTGCCAGCAGTCAACAGGGGAGGGTAAACATTCAGTACTTC | CASSQQGRVNIQYF
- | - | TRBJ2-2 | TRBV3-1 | TGTGCCAGCAGCCCCGACCTAGTATTTACCGGGGAGCTGTTTTTT | CASSPDLVFTGELFF
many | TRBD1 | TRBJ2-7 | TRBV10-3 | TGTGCCATCAGTGAGTCGACAGGGGCCCCCATGGAGCAGTACTTC | CAISESTGAPMEQYF